This is a list of T cell receptor beta chains from one sample in a study of Tregs in tolerant kidney transplant recipients. Profiled with immunoSEQ multiplex PCR; TCRdb holds only in-frame clones, not every one. Here the sample spans roughly 70,000 clones, 80% to 85% being singletons. The source material was CD4+ T cells from blood. These receptors were obtained from a human donor in good health. Both conserved end residues are part of each CDR3. The D gene is left open where the match is weak.

d_gene | j_gene | v_gene | CDR3nt | CDR3aa
NA | TRBJ2-5 | TRBV7-2 | TGTGCCAGCAGCTTACAGGGCGGGTTGGGGGAGACCCAGTACTTC | CASSLQGGLGETQYF
TRBD1 | TRBJ1-1 | TRBV13 | TGTGCCAGCAGCCCGCGGGACAGGTCTAACACTGAAGCTTTCTTT | CASSPRDRSNTEAFF
TRBD2 | TRBJ2-1 | TRBV25-1 | TGTGCCAGCAGCGCCAGACTAGCGGCCAATGAGCAGTTCTTC | CASSARLAANEQFF
NA | TRBJ2-7 | TRBV6-6 | TGTGCCAGCAGCAGACCGAAGGGCGAGCAGTACTTC | CASSRPKGEQYF
NA | TRBJ2-5 | TRBV7-6 | TGTGCCAGCAGTCTCTTAGTCCCGCACGGGGTCCAAGAGACCCAGTACTTC | CASSLLVPHGVQETQYF
NA | TRBJ1-1 | TRBV6-5 | TGTGCCAGCAGTTACCAGGGGTGGACTGAAGCTTTCTTT | CASSYQGWTEAFF
NA | TRBJ2-3 | TRBV5-6 | TGTGCCAGCAGCTACCCTAGCTTCCCGCCTGAAGATACGCAGTATTTT | CASSYPSFPPEDTQYF
NA | TRBJ1-1 | TRBV7-2 | TGTGCCAGCAGCCGAGACGGAGCAACTGAAGCTTTCTTT | CASSRDGATEAFF
NA | TRBJ2-2 | TRBV5-6 | TGTGCCAGCAGCTTGATGGGTCCGGACGGGGAGCTGTTTTTT | CASSLMGPDGELFF
TRBD2 | TRBJ2-3 | TRBV5-6 | TGTGCCACCCGAGGTCGGGGGGGGGTTGGAGATACGCAGTATTTT | CATRGRGGVGDTQYF
NA | TRBJ1-2 | TRBV2 | TGTGCCAGCAGGGGTATTCAGACTAACTATGGCTACACCTTC | CASRGIQTNYGYTF
NA | TRBJ2-5 | TRBV18 | TGTGCCAGCTCACCACCGGCGGGGATCACTCAAGAGACCCAGTACTTC | CASSPPAGITQETQYF